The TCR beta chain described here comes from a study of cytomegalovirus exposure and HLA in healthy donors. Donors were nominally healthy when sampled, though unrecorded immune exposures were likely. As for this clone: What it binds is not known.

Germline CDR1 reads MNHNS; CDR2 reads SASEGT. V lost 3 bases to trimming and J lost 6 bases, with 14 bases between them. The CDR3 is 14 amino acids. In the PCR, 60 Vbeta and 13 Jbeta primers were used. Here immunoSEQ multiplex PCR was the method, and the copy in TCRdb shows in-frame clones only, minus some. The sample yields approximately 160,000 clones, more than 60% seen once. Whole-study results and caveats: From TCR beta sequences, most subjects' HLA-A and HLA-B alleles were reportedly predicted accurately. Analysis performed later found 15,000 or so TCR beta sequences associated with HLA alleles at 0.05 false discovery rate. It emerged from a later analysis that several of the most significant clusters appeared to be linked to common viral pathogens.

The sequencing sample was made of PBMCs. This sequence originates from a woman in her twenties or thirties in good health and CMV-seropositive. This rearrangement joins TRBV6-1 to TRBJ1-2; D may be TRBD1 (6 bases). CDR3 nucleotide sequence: TGTGCCAGCAGTGAGGGCAGGGGAAATGATGGCTACACCTTC. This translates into CASSEGRGNDGYTF.